This TCR beta chain was observed in a study of CD8 T cells in Susac syndrome. The multiple sclerosis control group was made up of treatment-naive patients with stable or active relapsing-remitting disease. In contrast to the negatively isolated CD8+ and CD4+ T cells, TEMRA cells were FACS-enriched. After extraction with the RNeasy kit, about 0.45 to 1 ug of the RNA was reverse transcribed using random hexamers. Via MiXCR, TCRdb re-called the immunoSEQ multiplex PCR reads, giving one row per CDR3 protein. Among approximately 160,000 distinct CDR3 sequences listed, under 95% were seen once. The length of the CDR3 is 12 residues. Trimming pared 4 bases from V and 2 bases from J, leaving 9 bases between. Germline CDR1 is DFQATT and CDR2 is SNEGSKA (reference sequence).

The rearrangement links TRBV20-1 to TRBJ2-7; D perhaps matches TRBD2 (5 bases). The source is a human donor with multiple sclerosis. Sequencing was done on a sample of CD4+ T cells from PBMCs. The CDR3 coding sequence is TGCAGTGCTACGAGGGAAGCCTACGAGCAGTACTTC. It specifies CSATREAYEQYF.